This is a list of T cell receptor beta chains from one sample in a study of CD8 T cells in Susac syndrome. TCRdb recomputed calls from the immunoSEQ multiplex PCR reads with MiXCR, one row per CDR3 protein. The repertoire has around 230,000 distinct CDR3 sequences, about 95% of them found once; the top ten carry 0.08% to 0.095%. Sequencing used CD4+ T cells from PBMCs. All receptors come from a human donor with multiple sclerosis. Each CDR3 is given with its conserved first and last residue. The order of the fields is clone size, D gene, V gene, J gene, CDR3 DNA, CDR3 protein. D genes are given only for firm matches. Where a row states a size, it is once, few, many or the class of an expanded clone; other rows omit it.

NA	TRBD1	TRBV20-1	TRBJ1-2	TGCAGCCCCGGAGACAGGGATAGTGGCTACACCTTC	CSPGDRDSGYTF
NA	TRBD2	TRBV20-1	TRBJ2-5	TGCAGTGCTAACAGACTAGCGGGAGATGGTGAGACCCAGTACTTC	CSANRLAGDGETQYF
NA	NA	TRBV29-1	TRBJ1-2	TGCAGCGTTACCGACGGACGGTCTAACTATGGCTACACCTTC	CSVTDGRSNYGYTF
NA	TRBD1	TRBV5-6	TRBJ1-4	TGTGCCAGCAGCGGGGGGACAGGGTTGGGTGAAAAACTGTTTTTT	CASSGGTGLGEKLFF
NA	TRBD2	TRBV5-1	TRBJ2-1	TGCGCCAGCTCAACCCAACCTCCGGGACTAGCTAACTACAATGAGCAGTTCTTC	CASSTQPPGLANYNEQFF
few	NA	TRBV30	TRBJ2-2	TGTGCCTGGAGTGTAACAGGAGGCACCGGGGAGCTGTTTTTT	CAWSVTGGTGELFF
NA	NA	TRBV29-1	TRBJ2-7	TGCAGCTTTTCGTCTCTGGACTACGAGCAGTACTTC	CSFSSLDYEQYF
NA	TRBD2	TRBV2	TRBJ2-2	TGTGCCAGCAGTAGGGAGGGTAGCACCGGGGAGCTGTTTTTT	CASSREGSTGELFF
once	TRBD1	TRBV15	TRBJ1-5	TGTGCCCTCGAAACCAACCTCAGGACAGGGAGCAATCAGCCCCAGCATTTT	CALETNLRTGSNQPQHF
NA	NA	TRBV3-1	TRBJ2-7	TGTGCCAGCAGCCGCGGGACAGCCCAAAAAACGAGGGAGCAGTACTTC	CASSRGTAQKTREQYF
NA	NA	TRBV12-3/TRBV12-4	TRBJ1-2	TGTGCCAGCAGTCCGACGGAGCACTATGGCTACACCTTC	CASSPTEHYGYTF
NA	TRBD1	TRBV2	TRBJ1-6	TGTGCCAGCAGGCCCGACAGGGGGAGTTCACCCCTCCACTTT	CASRPDRGSSPLHF